The T cell receptor beta chain under discussion was sequenced for a study of T cells in Graves' hyperthyroidism and ophthalmopathy. Across the whole study: Peripheral blood was secured at the point of initial diagnosis, before any treatment.

Study-wide findings and caveats: Blood also contained most expanded thyroid clonotypes above 0.001.

This clonotype was detected only a few times. As yet, its antigen is unknown. The V and J ends lost 3 bases and 8 bases respectively, with 13 bases between them. The CDR3 spans 14 residues. Looked up from germline, CDR1 is MDHEN and CDR2 is SYDVKM. From RNA transcripts, TCR beta CDR3 regions were amplified. RT-PCR in the first round (using the HTBI primer set) targeted the TCR CDR3. TCRdb fed the multiplex PCR reads into MiXCR, producing one record per CDR3 protein. The data contain around 620,000 distinct CDR3 sequences, 12% to 15% of them singletons. This TCR derives from a woman under 30 with Graves' ophthalmopathy. Sequenced input: blood. This chain connects TRBV28 to TRBJ1-4; a possible D gene is TRBD1 (5 bases). The CDR3 nucleotides read TGTGCCAGCAGTTTCCCGGGGGAGTCAGAAAAACTGTTTTTT. It is translated as CASSFPGESEKLFF.